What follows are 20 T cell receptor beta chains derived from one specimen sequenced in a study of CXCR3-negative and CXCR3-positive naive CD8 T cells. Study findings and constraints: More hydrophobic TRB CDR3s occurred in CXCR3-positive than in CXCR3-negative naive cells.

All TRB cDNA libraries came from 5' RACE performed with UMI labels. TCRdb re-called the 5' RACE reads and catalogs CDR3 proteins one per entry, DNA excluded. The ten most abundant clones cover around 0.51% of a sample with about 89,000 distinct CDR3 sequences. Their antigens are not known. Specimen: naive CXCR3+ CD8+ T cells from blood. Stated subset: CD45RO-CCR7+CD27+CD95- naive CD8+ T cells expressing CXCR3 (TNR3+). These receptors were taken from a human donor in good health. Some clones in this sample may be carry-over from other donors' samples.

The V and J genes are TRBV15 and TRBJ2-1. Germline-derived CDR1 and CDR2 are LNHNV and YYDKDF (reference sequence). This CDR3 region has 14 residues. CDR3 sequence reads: CATSRDAWGNEQFF.

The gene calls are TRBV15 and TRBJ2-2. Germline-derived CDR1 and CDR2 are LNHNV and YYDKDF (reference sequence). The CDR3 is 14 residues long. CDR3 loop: CATSRDLDTGELFF.

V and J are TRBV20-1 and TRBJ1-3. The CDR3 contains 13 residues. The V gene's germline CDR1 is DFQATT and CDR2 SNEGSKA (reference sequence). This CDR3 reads CSARMDDGNTIYF.

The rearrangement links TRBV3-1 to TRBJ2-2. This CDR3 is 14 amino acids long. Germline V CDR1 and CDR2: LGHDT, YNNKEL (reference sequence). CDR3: CASSSGSNTGELFF.

Here the CDR3 reads CASSYRTAPNTEAFF. The chain employs TRBV3-1 and TRBJ1-1; the TCRdb D gene call, TRBD1, has no DNA to confirm it. The CDR3 spans 15 residues. Germline V CDR1 and CDR2: LGHDT, YNNKEL (reference sequence).

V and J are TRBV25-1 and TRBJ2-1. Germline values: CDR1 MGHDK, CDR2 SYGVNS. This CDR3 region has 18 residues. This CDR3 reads CASSEYFTLDLRSYEQFF.

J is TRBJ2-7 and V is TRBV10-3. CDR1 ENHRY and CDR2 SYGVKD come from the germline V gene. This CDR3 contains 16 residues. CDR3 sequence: CAISGGLGSSSYEQYF.

CDR3 residues: CASSSITGEETQYF. This rearrangement joins TRBV28 to TRBJ2-5; TCRdb's D gene call, TRBD1, goes unchecked for lack of DNA. CDR3 length: 14 residues. Germline values: CDR1 MDHEN, CDR2 SYDVKM.

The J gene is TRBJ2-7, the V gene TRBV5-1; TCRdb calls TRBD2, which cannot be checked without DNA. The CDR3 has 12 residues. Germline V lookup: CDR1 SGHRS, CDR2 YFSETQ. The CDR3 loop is CASSRGGYEQYF.

This CDR3 is CASSQPGLVKETQYF. The chain recombines TRBV4-1 with TRBJ2-5; TCRdb reports TRBD2, a call that lacks DNA to check it against. Germline V gene data show CDR1 as MGHRA and CDR2 as YSYEKL. The CDR3 extends over 15 amino acids.

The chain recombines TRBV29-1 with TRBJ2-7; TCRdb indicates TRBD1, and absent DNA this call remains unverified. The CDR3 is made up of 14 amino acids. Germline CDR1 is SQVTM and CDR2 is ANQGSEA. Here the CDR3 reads CSEKSGTGGDEQYF.

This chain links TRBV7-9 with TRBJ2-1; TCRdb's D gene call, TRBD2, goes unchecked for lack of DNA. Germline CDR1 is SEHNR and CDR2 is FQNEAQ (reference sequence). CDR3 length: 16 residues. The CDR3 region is CASSPEGTSANNEQFF.

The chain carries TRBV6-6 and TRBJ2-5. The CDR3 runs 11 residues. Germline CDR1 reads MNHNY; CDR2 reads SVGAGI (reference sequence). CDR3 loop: CASSPSITQYF.

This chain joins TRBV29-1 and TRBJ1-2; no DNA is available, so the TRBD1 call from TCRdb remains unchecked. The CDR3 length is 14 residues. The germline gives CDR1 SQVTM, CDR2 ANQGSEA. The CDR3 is CSAVGDGGGYGYTF.

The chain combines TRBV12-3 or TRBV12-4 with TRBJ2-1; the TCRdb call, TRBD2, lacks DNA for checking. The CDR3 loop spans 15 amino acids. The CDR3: CASTQTSGVPNEQFF.

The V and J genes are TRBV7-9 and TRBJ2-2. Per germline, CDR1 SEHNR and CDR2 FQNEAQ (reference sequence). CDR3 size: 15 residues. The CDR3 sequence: CASSLGGANTGELFF.

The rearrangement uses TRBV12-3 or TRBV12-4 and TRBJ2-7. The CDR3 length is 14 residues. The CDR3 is CASSPTASSYEQYF.

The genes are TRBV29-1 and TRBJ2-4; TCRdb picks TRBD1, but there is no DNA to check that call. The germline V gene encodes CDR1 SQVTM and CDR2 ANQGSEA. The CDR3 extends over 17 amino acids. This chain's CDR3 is CSVLQGASDIAKNIQYF.

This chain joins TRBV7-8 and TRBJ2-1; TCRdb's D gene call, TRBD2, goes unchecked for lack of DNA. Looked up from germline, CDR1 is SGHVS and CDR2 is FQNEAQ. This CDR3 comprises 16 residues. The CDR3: CASSSPSNARLDEQFF.

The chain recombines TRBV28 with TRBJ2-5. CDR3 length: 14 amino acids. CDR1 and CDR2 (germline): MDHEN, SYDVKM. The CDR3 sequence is CATDENGDQETQYF. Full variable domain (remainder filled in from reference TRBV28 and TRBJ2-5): DVKVTQSSRYLVKRTGEKVFLECVQDMDHENMFWYRQDPGLGLRLIYFSYDVKMKEKGDIPEGYSVSREKKERFSLILESASTNQTSMYLCATDENGDQETQYFGPGTRLLVL.